Below, one T cell receptor beta chain is given with its context. The data stem from a study of technical replicates of blood from several donors. Measured with immunoSEQ multiplex PCR; TCRdb has only the in-frame clones, and not every one. The sample includes 55,000 to 80,000 clones, 90% to 95% seen only once; the top ten take roughly 0.25%. This receptor was obtained from a human donor in good health. Sequences were obtained from T cells isolated from PBMCs.

This chain's CDR3 is CASSPHGTAIQETQYF. The CDR3 DNA follows: TGCGCCAGCAGCCCCCACGGGACAGCCATCCAAGAGACCCAGTACTTC. The J gene is TRBJ2-5, the V gene TRBV5-1; 7 bases agree with TRBD1. Losses at the gene ends were 4 bases for V and 1 base for J; bases not matched to a gene: 10. The CDR3 covers 16 residues. Germline V CDR1 and CDR2: SGHRS, YFSETQ.